Below, one T cell receptor beta chain is given with its context. Its antigen is undetermined. The sample comes from a study of T cell repertoires in cytomegalovirus infection. Overall study results and limits: HLA-C-restricted CMV clonotypes gave the most frequent clonotype in two of eight donors.

TCRdb analysed the reads with MiXCR anew, one entry per CDR3 protein. The table shows some 400,000 distinct CDR3 sequences, with about 33% occurring only once. Trimming shortened V by 2 bases and J by 5 bases, and 13 bases separated the two germline ends. Germline CDR1 is MNHGY and CDR2 is SAAAGT. This CDR3 is built from 14 residues. The TCR originated in a human donor in good health (CMV status not recorded). Some clones in this sample may be carry-over from other donors' samples. Sequenced sample: PBMCs. The chain combines TRBV6-8 with TRBJ2-7; no firm D call. Here the CDR3 reads CASSYDPGRHEQYF. The CDR3 DNA follows: TGTGCCAGCAGTTACGATCCAGGTAGACACGAGCAGTACTTC.